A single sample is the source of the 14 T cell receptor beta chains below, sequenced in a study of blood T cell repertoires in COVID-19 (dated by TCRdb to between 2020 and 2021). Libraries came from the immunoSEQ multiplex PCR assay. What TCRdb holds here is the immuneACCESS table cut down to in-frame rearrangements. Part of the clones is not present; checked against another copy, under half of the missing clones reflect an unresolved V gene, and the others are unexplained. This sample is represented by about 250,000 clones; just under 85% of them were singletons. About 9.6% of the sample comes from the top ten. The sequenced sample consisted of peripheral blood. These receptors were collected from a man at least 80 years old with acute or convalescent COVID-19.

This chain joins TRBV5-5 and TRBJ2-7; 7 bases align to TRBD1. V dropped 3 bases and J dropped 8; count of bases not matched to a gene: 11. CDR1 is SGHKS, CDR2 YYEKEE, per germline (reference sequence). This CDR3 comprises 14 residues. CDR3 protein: CASSSEGGVSQQYF. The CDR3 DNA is TGTGCCAGCAGCTCCGAAGGGGGCGTTTCACAGCAGTACTTC.

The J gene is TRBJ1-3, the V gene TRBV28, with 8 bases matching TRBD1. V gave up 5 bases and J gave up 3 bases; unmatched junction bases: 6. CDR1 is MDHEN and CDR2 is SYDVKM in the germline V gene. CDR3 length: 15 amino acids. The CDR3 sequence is CASSQRTGFGNTIYF. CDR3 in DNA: TGTGCCAGCAGTCAACGGACAGGGTTTGGAAACACCATATATTTT.

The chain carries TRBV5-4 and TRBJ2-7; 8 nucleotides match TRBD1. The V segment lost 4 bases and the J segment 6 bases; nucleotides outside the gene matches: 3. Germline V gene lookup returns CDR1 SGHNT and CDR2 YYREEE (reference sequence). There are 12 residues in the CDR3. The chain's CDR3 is CASSPGQGEQYF. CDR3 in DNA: TGTGCCAGCAGCCCCGGACAGGGCGAGCAGTACTTC.

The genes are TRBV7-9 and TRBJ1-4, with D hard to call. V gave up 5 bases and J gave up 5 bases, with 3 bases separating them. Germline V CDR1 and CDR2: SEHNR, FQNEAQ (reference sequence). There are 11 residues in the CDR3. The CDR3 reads CASSLNEKLFF. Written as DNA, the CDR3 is TGTGCCAGCAGCCTGAATGAAAAACTGTTTTTT.

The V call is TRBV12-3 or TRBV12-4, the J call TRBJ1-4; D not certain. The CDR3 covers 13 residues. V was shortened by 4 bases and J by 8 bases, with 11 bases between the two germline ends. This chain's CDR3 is CASSSQPGEKLFF. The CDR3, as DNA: TGTGCCAGCAGTTCACAACCTGGCGAAAAACTGTTTTTT.

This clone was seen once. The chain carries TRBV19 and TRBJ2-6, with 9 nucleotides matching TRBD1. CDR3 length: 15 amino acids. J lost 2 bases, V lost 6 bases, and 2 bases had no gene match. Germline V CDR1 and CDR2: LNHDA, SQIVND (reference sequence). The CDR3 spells CASRDRGAGANVLTF. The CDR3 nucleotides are TGTGCCAGTAGGGACAGGGGAGCTGGGGCCAACGTCCTGACTTTC.

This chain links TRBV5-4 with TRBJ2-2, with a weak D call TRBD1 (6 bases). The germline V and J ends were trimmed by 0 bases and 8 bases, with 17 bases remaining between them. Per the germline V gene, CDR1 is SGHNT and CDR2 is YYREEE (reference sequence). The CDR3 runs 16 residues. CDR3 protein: CASSLAPGQGVGELFF. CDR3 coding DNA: TGTGCCAGCAGCTTGGCCCCGGGACAAGGGGTGGGGGAGCTGTTTTTT.

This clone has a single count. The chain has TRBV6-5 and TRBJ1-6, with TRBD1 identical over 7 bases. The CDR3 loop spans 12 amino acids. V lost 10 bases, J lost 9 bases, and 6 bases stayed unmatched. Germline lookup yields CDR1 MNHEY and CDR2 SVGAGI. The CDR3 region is CATEGAGSPLHF. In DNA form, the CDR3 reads TGTGCCACCGAGGGGGCTGGTTCACCCCTCCACTTT.

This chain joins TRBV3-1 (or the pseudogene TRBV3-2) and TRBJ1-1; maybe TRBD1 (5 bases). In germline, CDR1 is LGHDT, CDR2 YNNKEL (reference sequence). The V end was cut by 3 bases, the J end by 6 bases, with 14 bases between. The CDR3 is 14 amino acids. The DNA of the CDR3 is TGTGCCAGCAGCCAGCGGGGCAGGGTGGCTGAAGCTTTCTTT. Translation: CASSQRGRVAEAFF.

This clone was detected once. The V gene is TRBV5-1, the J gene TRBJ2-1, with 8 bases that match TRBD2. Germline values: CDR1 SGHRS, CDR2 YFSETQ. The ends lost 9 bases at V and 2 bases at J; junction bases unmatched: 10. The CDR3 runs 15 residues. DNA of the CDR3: TGCGCCACCGCGCTGGACGGGGGGGCCTACAATGAGCAGTTCTTC. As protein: CATALDGGAYNEQFF.

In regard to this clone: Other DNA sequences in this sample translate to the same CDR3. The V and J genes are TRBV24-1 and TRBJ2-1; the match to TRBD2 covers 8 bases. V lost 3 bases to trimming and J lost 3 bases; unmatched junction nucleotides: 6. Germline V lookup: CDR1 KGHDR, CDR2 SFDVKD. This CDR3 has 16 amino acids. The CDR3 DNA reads TGTGCCACCAGTGATCCGGCGGGAGGAGGCTACAATGAGCAGTTCTTC. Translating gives CATSDPAGGGYNEQFF.

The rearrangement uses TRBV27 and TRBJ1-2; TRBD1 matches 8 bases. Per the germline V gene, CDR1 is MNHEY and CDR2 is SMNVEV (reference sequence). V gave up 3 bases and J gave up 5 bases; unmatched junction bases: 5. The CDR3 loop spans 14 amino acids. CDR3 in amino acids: CASSFRGTGYGYTF. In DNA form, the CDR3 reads TGTGCCAGCAGTTTTCGTGGGACAGGTTATGGCTACACCTTC.

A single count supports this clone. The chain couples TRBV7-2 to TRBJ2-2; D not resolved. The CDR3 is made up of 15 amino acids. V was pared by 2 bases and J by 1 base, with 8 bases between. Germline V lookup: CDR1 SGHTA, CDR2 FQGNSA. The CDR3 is CASSLTPGNTGELFF. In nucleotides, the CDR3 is TGTGCCAGCAGCTTAACGCCAGGGAACACCGGGGAGCTGTTTTTT.

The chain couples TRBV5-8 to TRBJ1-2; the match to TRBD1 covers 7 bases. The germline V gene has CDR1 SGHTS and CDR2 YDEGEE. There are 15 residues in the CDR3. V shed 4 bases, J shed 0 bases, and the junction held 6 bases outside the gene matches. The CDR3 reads CASSRTGEANYGYTF. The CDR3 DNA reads TGTGCCAGCAGCAGAACAGGGGAGGCTAACTATGGCTACACCTTC.